Listed below are T cell receptor beta chains from one sample, sequenced in a study of cytomegalovirus exposure and HLA in healthy donors. Using immunoSEQ multiplex PCR, the repertoire was profiled, and TCRdb retains in-frame clones only, with some absent. The sample contains some 100,000 clones, roughly three quarters of which appear only once. Input material: PBMCs. The receptor set was obtained from a female donor in good health and CMV-seropositive. The CDR3 runs from the conserved cysteine through the conserved F or W. Fields, in order: D gene, V gene, clone size, J gene, CDR3 protein, CDR3 DNA. D genes are given only for firm matches. Only part of the rows carry a size: once, few, many, or a class if the clone is expanded.

>-|TRBV5-5|few|TRBJ2-7
CASSATIGYEQYF
TGTGCCAGCAGCGCCACAATTGGCTACGAGCAGTACTTC
>-|TRBV18|-|TRBJ1-1
CASSLERGGTEAFF
TGTGCCAGCTCACTAGAGAGGGGAGGGACTGAAGCTTTCTTT
>TRBD2|TRBV11-1|-|TRBJ2-7
CASSLTSGGLYEQYF
TGTGCCAGCAGCTTGACTAGCGGGGGCCTCTACGAGCAGTACTTC
>-|TRBV9|-|TRBJ2-1
CASSVAISSLSYNEQFF
TGTGCCAGCAGCGTAGCGATCTCTAGCCTCTCCTACAATGAGCAGTTCTTC
>TRBD1|TRBV25-1|few|TRBJ2-7
CASSEPGQGAYEQYF
TGTGCCAGCAGTGAACCGGGACAGGGGGCTTACGAGCAGTACTTC
>-|TRBV30|-|TRBJ2-7
CAWSADFRSYEQYF
TGTGCCTGGAGCGCGGACTTCCGCTCCTACGAGCAGTACTTC
>-|TRBV13|-|TRBJ2-7
CASSRGGDRSNYEQYF
TGTGCCAGCAGCAGGGGGGGGGACAGGAGCAACTACGAGCAGTACTTC
>-|TRBV10-1|-|TRBJ1-2
CASSESGNYGYTF
TGCGCCAGCAGTGAGTCCGGTAACTATGGCTACACCTTC
>-|TRBV27|-|TRBJ1-2
CASSFGGGGDGYTF
TGTGCCAGCAGTTTCGGGGGCGGGGGGGACGGCTACACCTTC
>-|TRBV11-3|once|TRBJ2-2
CASRQETSTGELFF
TGTGCCAGCAGACAGGAGACCAGCACCGGGGAGCTGTTTTTT
>-|TRBV4-1|-|TRBJ2-3
CASSPRQGGENGQYF
TGCGCCAGCAGCCCCCGACAGGGCGGGGAGAATGGGCAGTATTTT
>-|TRBV6-5|-|TRBJ1-1
CASSSTLQGRAFF
TGTGCCAGCAGCTCCACCTTACAGGGACGAGCTTTCTTT
>TRBD2|TRBV10-2|-|TRBJ2-3
CASSAGTTHRTDTQYF
TGCGCCAGCTCGGCCGGGACTACGCACCGCACAGATACGCAGTATTTT
>TRBD1|TRBV19|-|TRBJ2-5
CASSIRKGKGARETQYF
TGTGCCAGTAGTATTAGGAAGGGAAAGGGGGCTCGGGAGACCCAGTACTTC
>TRBD1|TRBV2|few|TRBJ2-5
CASSEERGLGETQYF
TGTGCCAGCAGTGAAGAAAGGGGGCTTGGGGAGACCCAGTACTTC
>TRBD2|TRBV9|-|TRBJ2-7
CASSPRLAGEGEQYF
TGTGCCAGCAGCCCGCGACTAGCGGGAGAAGGCGAGCAGTACTTC
>TRBD1|TRBV5-1|-|TRBJ1-1
CASSIQGARTEAFF
TGCGCCAGCAGCATACAGGGGGCCAGGACTGAAGCTTTCTTT
>TRBD1|TRBV2|-|TRBJ1-4
CASNRRGQLVQEKLFF
TGTGCCAGCAACCGCAGGGGGCAGTTGGTGCAAGAAAAACTGTTTTTT
>-|TRBV27|-|TRBJ1-5
CASSLGRDNQPQHF
TGTGCCAGCAGTTTAGGTCGGGACAATCAGCCCCAGCATTTT
>-|TRBV30|-|TRBJ1-2
CAWSPTVNYGYTF
TGTGCCTGGAGTCCGACAGTTAACTATGGCTACACCTTC
>TRBD1|TRBV18|-|TRBJ2-5
CASSLPWTGHQETQYF
TGTGCCAGCTCACTACCCTGGACAGGCCATCAAGAGACCCAGTACTTC
>TRBD1|TRBV5-1|-|TRBJ1-1
CASSVDRVLNTEAFF
TGCGCCAGCAGCGTCGACAGGGTTTTGAACACTGAAGCTTTCTTT
>-|TRBV14|-|TRBJ1-2
CASSRDTLYGYTF
TGTGCCAGCAGCCGGGACACCCTCTATGGCTACACCTTC
>-|TRBV19|-|TRBJ1-4
CASSIDSGNEKLFF
TGTGCCAGTAGTATTGATAGCGGAAATGAAAAACTGTTTTTT
>TRBD1|TRBV29-1|few|TRBJ1-2
CSAGTDPVYTF
TGCAGCGCTGGGACAGATCCGGTCTACACCTTC
>-|TRBV7-9|few|TRBJ2-2
CASSLRRGAWTGELFF
TGTGCCAGCAGCTTACGACGGGGGGCGTGGACCGGGGAGCTGTTTTTT
>TRBD2|TRBV16|-|TRBJ2-5
CASSRRGARETQYF
TGTGCCAGCAGCCGGCGGGGGGCGCGGGAGACCCAGTACTTC
>-|TRBV28|-|TRBJ2-7
CASSSLTFSATF
TGTGCCAGCAGCTCTCTCACATTTTCGGCGACATTC
>TRBD2|TRBV5-1|-|TRBJ2-7
CASSGQTSGRAESLEQYF
TGCGCCAGCAGCGGCCAGACTAGCGGGAGGGCCGAGTCCCTCGAGCAGTACTTC
>TRBD2|TRBV10-2|-|TRBJ2-1
CASSAPSGGVLNEQFF
TGCGCCAGCAGCGCCCCTAGCGGGGGGGTTCTGAATGAGCAGTTCTTC
>-|TRBV4-3|few|TRBJ1-2
CASSQDPGVIYGYTF
TGCGCCAGCAGCCAAGATCCAGGGGTGATCTATGGCTACACCTTC
>-|TRBV5-3|-|TRBJ1-5
CARSFPSPVASNQPQHF
TGTGCCAGAAGCTTCCCCTCGCCCGTAGCTAGCAATCAGCCCCAGCATTTT
>-|TRBV6-1|few|TRBJ2-7
CASSARTTYEQYF
TGTGCCAGCAGTGCCAGAACCACCTACGAGCAGTACTTC
>TRBD1|TRBV6-5|few|TRBJ1-1
CASRGQGWVTEAFF
TGTGCCAGCAGGGGACAGGGCTGGGTCACTGAAGCTTTCTTT
>-|TRBV10-1|-|TRBJ2-5
CASSKDLETQYF
TGCGCCAGCAGCAAGGACTTAGAGACCCAGTACTTC
>TRBD1|TRBV5-4|-|TRBJ1-1
CASSQEQGAPYDTEAFF
TGTGCCAGCAGCCAAGAACAGGGGGCGCCTTATGACACTGAAGCTTTCTTT
>-|TRBV27|-|TRBJ1-1
CASSSSRDTEAFF
TGTGCCAGCAGTTCGAGTAGAGACACTGAAGCTTTCTTT
>-|TRBV5-8|few|TRBJ1-2
CASSLTRGSFLMGYTF
TGTGCCAGCAGCCTGACCAGGGGTAGTTTCCTTATGGGCTACACCTTC
>-|TRBV5-4|-|TRBJ2-1
CASSLVPNNEQFF
TGTGCCAGCAGCTTGGTTCCCAACAATGAGCAGTTCTTC
>TRBD2|TRBV19|-|TRBJ2-2
CASSWGGKGYTGELFF
TGTGCCAGTAGTTGGGGGGGGAAGGGATACACCGGGGAGCTGTTTTTT
>-|TRBV19|-|TRBJ1-2
CASSMGQAGYGYTF
TGTGCCAGTAGTATGGGCCAGGCAGGCTATGGCTACACCTTC
>-|TRBV27|-|TRBJ1-2
CASKQYDRDYGYTF
TGTGCCAGCAAACAATATGACAGAGACTATGGCTACACCTTC
>-|TRBV19|-|TRBJ2-1
CASSIDSGGRYNEQFF
TGTGCCAGTAGTATTGATTCCGGGGGTAGGTACAATGAGCAGTTCTTC
>-|TRBV10-3|-|TRBJ1-1
CATAGNTEAFF
TGTGCGACAGCCGGGAACACTGAAGCTTTCTTT
>-|TRBV7-8|-|TRBJ2-7
CASSHRTGGGEQYF
TGTGCCAGCAGTCACCGGACTGGCGGTGGCGAGCAGTACTTC
>TRBD1|TRBV5-1|-|TRBJ2-1
CASSRGTGDNEQFF
TGCGCCAGCAGCCGAGGGACAGGGGACAATGAGCAGTTCTTC
>-|TRBV29-1|few|TRBJ2-5
CSVGDTPQETQYF
TGCAGCGTTGGGGACACCCCTCAAGAGACCCAGTACTTC
>TRBD1|TRBV6-5|-|TRBJ2-7
CASSSPGQSAYEQYF
TGTGCCAGCAGTTCCCCGGGACAGTCAGCCTACGAGCAGTACTTC
>TRBD1|TRBV2|-|TRBJ2-7
CASSEFYGTGIPYEQYF
TGTGCCAGCAGTGAATTTTATGGGACAGGGATCCCCTACGAGCAGTACTTC
>-|TRBV6-1|-|TRBJ2-3
CASSDRRLTSTDTQYF
TGTGCCAGCAGTGACCGTAGACTCACCTCCACAGATACGCAGTATTTT
>TRBD1|TRBV7-2|once|TRBJ1-5
CASSWTGRNNQPQHF
TGTGCCAGCAGCTGGACAGGGAGGAACAATCAGCCCCAGCATTTT
>-|TRBV6-6|-|TRBJ2-2
CASSPRTGELFF
TGTGCCAGCAGTCCCCGGACCGGGGAGCTGTTTTTT
>TRBD1|TRBV18|few|TRBJ1-6
CASSPRDHRGRYNSPLHF
TGTGCCAGCTCACCAAGGGATCACAGGGGGCGTTATAATTCACCCCTCCACTTT
>-|TRBV6-5|-|TRBJ2-3
CASSLTGFTDTQYF
TGTGCCAGCAGTCTTACAGGATTCACAGATACGCAGTATTTT
>TRBD1|TRBV5-4|-|TRBJ1-4
CASSLAGTGATNEKLFF
TGTGCCAGCAGCTTGGCCGGGACAGGGGCAACTAATGAAAAACTGTTTTTT
>-|TRBV9|-|TRBJ1-2
CASSETPNYGYTF
TGTGCCAGCAGCGAGACACCTAACTATGGCTACACCTTC
>TRBD1|TRBV30|-|TRBJ1-1
CAWIRGPASAFF
TGTGCCTGGATCAGGGGGCCAGCGAGCGCTTTCTTT